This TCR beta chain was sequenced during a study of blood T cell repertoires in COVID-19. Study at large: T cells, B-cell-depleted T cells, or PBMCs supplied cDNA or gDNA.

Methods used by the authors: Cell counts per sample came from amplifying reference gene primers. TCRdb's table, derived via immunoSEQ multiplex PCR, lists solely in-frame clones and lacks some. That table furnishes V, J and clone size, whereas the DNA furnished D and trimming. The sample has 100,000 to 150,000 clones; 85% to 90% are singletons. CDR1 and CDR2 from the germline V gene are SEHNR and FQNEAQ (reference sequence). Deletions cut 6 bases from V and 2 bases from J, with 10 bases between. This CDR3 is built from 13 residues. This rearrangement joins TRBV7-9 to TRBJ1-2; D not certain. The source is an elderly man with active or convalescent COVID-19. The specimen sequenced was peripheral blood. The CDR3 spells CASSLTENYGYTF. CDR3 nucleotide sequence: TGTGCCAGCAGTCTCACAGAAAACTATGGCTACACCTTC.